These T cell receptor beta chains were read from a single sample in a study of blood T cell repertoires in COVID-19. Clones were sequenced by immunoSEQ multiplex PCR, and TCRdb holds only the in-frame ones, with some missing. The sample lists 84,000 or so clones, roughly 80% occurring once. The sequenced material came from peripheral blood. The receptors shown here come from a human donor in a cohort sampled during active COVID-19. Both conserved end residues are part of each CDR3. A D gene is named only where the DNA matches it firmly. Some rows mark clone size as missing; the rest say once, few, many or name a class of expanded clone.

abundance,v_gene,j_gene,d_gene,CDR3nt,CDR3aa
-,TRBV18,TRBJ1-6,-,TGTGCCAGCTCACCACCCGGCCTTCGAGGGGGTTCACCCCTCCACTTT,CASSPPGLRGGSPLHF
few,TRBV11-3,TRBJ2-7,-,TGTGCCAGCAGCTTAGCTAGAGCCTACGAGCAGTACTTC,CASSLARAYEQYF
-,TRBV6-5,TRBJ1-2,-,TGTGCCAGCAGCCTTGGCTCCTATGGCTACACCTTC,CASSLGSYGYTF
-,TRBV13,TRBJ2-6,TRBD1,TGTGCCAGCAGCCCGACAGGGAACTCTGGGGCCAACGTCCTGACTTTC,CASSPTGNSGANVLTF
few,TRBV9,TRBJ2-7,TRBD2,TGTGCCAGCAGCGGGCCCGGGACTATCGTCTCCGAGCAGTACTTC,CASSGPGTIVSEQYF
-,TRBV23-1,TRBJ2-7,-,TGCGCCAGCAGTCAAGCCCCTCGCAGGGCGCCCTACGAGCAGTACTTC,CASSQAPRRAPYEQYF
-,TRBV27,TRBJ1-1,-,TGTGCCAGCAGCAATCTCGGCACTGAAGCTTTCTTT,CASSNLGTEAFF
many,TRBV4-3,TRBJ1-2,TRBD1,TGCGCCAGCAGCCCCTTGGAAGGGGGCGGCTATGGCTACACCTTC,CASSPLEGGGYGYTF
-,TRBV2,TRBJ1-5,-,TGTGCCAGCAGCGCTATATTGAGCAATCAGCCCCAGCATTTT,CASSAILSNQPQHF
-,TRBV5-1,TRBJ2-7,-,TGCGCCAGCAGCCAAAAACAGGGTTCGTCCTACGAGCAGTACTTC,CASSQKQGSSYEQYF
-,TRBV9,TRBJ1-3,-,TGTGCCAGCAGCGTACTTTCCAGGGGCTCAGGAAACACCATATATTTT,CASSVLSRGSGNTIYF
-,TRBV15,TRBJ2-1,-,TGTGCCACCAGCAGAGATCGCGGACAAGGGGGGTTCTTC,CATSRDRGQGGFF
-,TRBV5-6,TRBJ2-5,-,TGTGCCAGCAGCCTAAGACAGTTCGGCCAAGAGACCCAGTACTTC,CASSLRQFGQETQYF
-,TRBV5-1,TRBJ2-2,-,TGCGCCAGCAGCTTCGGGCGGGGGCGAACCGACGGGGAGCTGTTTTTT,CASSFGRGRTDGELFF
-,TRBV18,TRBJ1-1,-,TGTGCCAGCTCACCGACAGTGAACACTGAAGCTTTCTTT,CASSPTVNTEAFF
-,TRBV6-5,TRBJ1-4,TRBD1,TGTGCCAGCAGTTACCGGGACAGGGGGCGCATCACTTTT,CASSYRDRGRITF
-,TRBV7-8,TRBJ1-5,-,TGTGCCAGCAGCCCATCCTACAGGGATGAGCCCCAGCATTTT,CASSPSYRDEPQHF
-,TRBV11-3,TRBJ2-2,-,TGTGCCAGCAGCTTAGATACAGACACCGGGGAGCTGTTTTTT,CASSLDTDTGELFF
-,TRBV28,TRBJ2-7,-,TGTGCCAGCAGACCTGGACAGCACGGACACTACGAGCAGTACTTC,CASRPGQHGHYEQYF
-,TRBV6-6,TRBJ2-7,TRBD2,TGTGCCAGCAGTTACTCCCCCGCGGGGGGGCGATACGAGCAGTACTTC,CASSYSPAGGRYEQYF
once,TRBV9,TRBJ1-3,TRBD1,TGTGCCAGCAGACCACAGGGGGACTCTGGAAACACCATATATTTT,CASRPQGDSGNTIYF
few,TRBV5-1,TRBJ2-7,TRBD2,TGCGCCAGCAGCTCGGGACTAGCCGTCGAGCAGTACTTC,CASSSGLAVEQYF
-,TRBV25-1,TRBJ2-7,TRBD2,TGTGCCAGCAGTGTAGCGGGGGGTTACGAGCAGTACTTC,CASSVAGGYEQYF
-,TRBV27,TRBJ1-4,-,TGTGCCAGCAGACGCAGGGGATTTCAGGCTAATGAAAAACTGTTTTTT,CASRRRGFQANEKLFF
-,TRBV6-5,TRBJ1-3,-,TGTGCCAGCAGTTTCGGACAGCCTAGCTCTGGAAACACCATATATTTT,CASSFGQPSSGNTIYF
-,TRBV30,TRBJ1-5,TRBD1,TGTGCCTGGAGCACAGGGGGGGTGAATCAGCCCCAGCATTTT,CAWSTGGVNQPQHF
-,TRBV25-1,TRBJ2-5,-,TGTGCCAGCAGTTGGGCAGGCATCCAAGAGACCCAGTACTTC,CASSWAGIQETQYF
once,TRBV18,TRBJ1-1,-,TGTGCCAGCTCAGTTGACAGGTTCCTCGCTGAAGCTTTCTTT,CASSVDRFLAEAFF
once,TRBV3-1/TRBV3-2,TRBJ1-2,-,TGTGCCAGCAGCCAACTGACAGTCAGCGGCTACACCTTC,CASSQLTVSGYTF
-,TRBV11-1,TRBJ1-4,-,TGTGCCAGCGGACTCAGGGGCCAGGATGAAAAACTGTTTTTT,CASGLRGQDEKLFF
-,TRBV6-5,TRBJ1-2,TRBD1,TGTGCCAGCAGGGGACAGGAAATATATGGCTACACCTTC,CASRGQEIYGYTF
few,TRBV7-3,TRBJ1-5,-,TGTGCCAGCAGCTTAAGGGGGGGTCAGCCCCAGCATTTT,CASSLRGGQPQHF
-,TRBV11-2,TRBJ1-6,-,TGTGCCAGCAGCCCCAGACTGTTCTATAATTCACCCCTCCACTTT,CASSPRLFYNSPLHF
-,TRBV27,TRBJ1-5,TRBD1,TGTGCCAGCAGTTTATATCAGGGGGACAATCAGCCCCAGCATTTT,CASSLYQGDNQPQHF
-,TRBV18,TRBJ2-7,TRBD1,TGTGCCAGCTCACCAAGTAGGACAGGGTACCACGAGCAGTACTTC,CASSPSRTGYHEQYF
-,TRBV5-5,TRBJ1-1,TRBD1,TGTGCCAGCAGCTGGAGACAGGGGAACACTGAAGCTTTCTTT,CASSWRQGNTEAFF
-,TRBV28,TRBJ1-3,-,TGTGCCAGCAGTTTCGGGGGAAGTTCTGGAAACACCATATATTTT,CASSFGGSSGNTIYF
-,TRBV6-5,TRBJ2-7,-,TGTGCCAGCAAATCCCGAGCTATGGCCTACGAGCAGTACTTC,CASKSRAMAYEQYF
-,TRBV30,TRBJ2-5,-,TGTGCCTGGAGACTGACAGGCCAAGAGACCCAGTACTTC,CAWRLTGQETQYF
-,TRBV19,TRBJ1-1,TRBD1,TGTGCCAGTAGTATGATGGGCAGGGGGCGCCTGGGACTGAACACTGAAGCTTTCTTT,CASSMMGRGRLGLNTEAFF
-,TRBV7-9,TRBJ2-6,-,TGTGCCAGCAGCTTATGGTCAGGCAGGGGGGCCAACGTCCTGACTTTC,CASSLWSGRGANVLTF
once,TRBV5-1,TRBJ2-5,TRBD1,TGCGCCAGCAGCTTGGAATTTGGGACAGGGAAGACCCAGTACTTC,CASSLEFGTGKTQYF
-,TRBV5-4,TRBJ1-2,-,TGTGCCAGCAGCTTGCAGGGGTCCCTTTCCGGCTACACCTTC,CASSLQGSLSGYTF
-,TRBV29-1,TRBJ1-1,TRBD1,TGCAGCGGGTGGACAGGTGCTCTGAACACTGAAGCTTTCTTT,CSGWTGALNTEAFF
-,TRBV5-1,TRBJ2-7,TRBD1,TGCGCCAGCAGCCCGGGACAGCCTCGGTGGGAGCAGTACTTC,CASSPGQPRWEQYF
-,TRBV9,TRBJ2-1,TRBD2,TGTGCCAGCAGCGTAGTTAGCGGGGGGGCCGGCCACAATGAGCAGTTCTTC,CASSVVSGGAGHNEQFF
-,TRBV18,TRBJ2-3,TRBD2,TGTGCCAGCTCACCACCGACGCTAGCGGGGTCGACTAGCACAGATACGCAGTATTTT,CASSPPTLAGSTSTDTQYF
-,TRBV18,TRBJ1-2,-,TGTGCCAGCTCACCAGTGGAGGCATCGTCGAGAGGCTACACCTTC,CASSPVEASSRGYTF
-,TRBV2,TRBJ1-1,-,TGTGCCAGCAACAGAAGAGCAAACACTGAAGCTTTCTTT,CASNRRANTEAFF
-,TRBV7-2,TRBJ2-7,-,TGTGCCAGCAGCTTATCGGCAGGGGCCTACGAGCAGTACTTC,CASSLSAGAYEQYF
-,TRBV3-1/TRBV3-2,TRBJ2-7,-,TGTGCCAGCAGCCGCAAAGACGTCCGGACACCCTACGAGCAGTACTTC,CASSRKDVRTPYEQYF
once,TRBV5-5,TRBJ1-1,-,TGTGCCAGCCAGATGGCAGGGTCGATGAACACTGAAGCTTTCTTT,CASQMAGSMNTEAFF
-,TRBV11-2,TRBJ2-7,TRBD1,TGTGCCAGCAGCCCCAGGACAGGCTCCTACGAGCAGTACTTC,CASSPRTGSYEQYF
-,TRBV9,TRBJ2-7,-,TGTGCCAGCAGCAAGGGTGGGGGGAGCCTCTACGAGCAGTACTTC,CASSKGGGSLYEQYF
-,TRBV12-2,TRBJ2-5,-,TGTGCAAGTCGCCAAGGGAGCGGACAAGAGACCCAGTACTTC,CASRQGSGQETQYF
-,TRBV3-1/TRBV3-2,TRBJ1-1,-,TGTGCCAGCAGCCAAGATGCCAGGAACACTGAAGCTTTCTTT,CASSQDARNTEAFF
few,TRBV6-5,TRBJ2-7,TRBD1,TGTGCCAGCAAGCACAGGGGTTACGAGCAGTACTTC,CASKHRGYEQYF
-,TRBV6-5,TRBJ2-3,TRBD2,TGTGCCAGCAGTTACTCGACTAGCGGTCCGGGTACGCAGTATTTT,CASSYSTSGPGTQYF
-,TRBV5-1,TRBJ2-7,-,TGCGCCAGCAGCTTGGCTGGCACCTCCTACGAGCAGTACTTC,CASSLAGTSYEQYF
-,TRBV2,TRBJ1-2,-,TGTGCCAGCAGTGGGGGCCTTGGGGCAAGCGATGGCTACACCTTC,CASSGGLGASDGYTF